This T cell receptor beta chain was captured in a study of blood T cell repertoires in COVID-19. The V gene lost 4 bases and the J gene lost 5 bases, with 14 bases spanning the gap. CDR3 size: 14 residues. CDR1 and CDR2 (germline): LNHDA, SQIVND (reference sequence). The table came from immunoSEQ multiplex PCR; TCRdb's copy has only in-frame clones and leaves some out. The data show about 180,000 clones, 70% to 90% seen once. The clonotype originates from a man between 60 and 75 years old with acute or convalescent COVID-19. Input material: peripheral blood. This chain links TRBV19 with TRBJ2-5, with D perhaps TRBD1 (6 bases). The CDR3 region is CASSNHGGSETQYF. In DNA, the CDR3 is TGTGCCAGTAGTAATCATGGGGGCTCGGAGACCCAGTACTTC.